This TCR beta chain was identified in a study of T cell responses to AZD1222 COVID-19 vaccine. Study in general: Analyses pooled second doses at about 4 or about 12 weeks.

This CDR3 region has 17 residues. V was pared by 0 bases and J by 4 bases, with 14 bases between. Germline loops: CDR1 SGHDT, CDR2 YYEEEE. General observations from the study: Clonal diversity may have been underestimated in mostly white British donors. Following two doses of AZD1222, Spike-specific TCR breadth and depth rose. Unmutated variant regions are reportedly the target of nearly half of TCRs that are spike-specific.

As for this clone: Its cognate antigen is unknown.

The protocol was immunoSEQ multiplex PCR, while the TCRdb copy is restricted to in-frame clones and leaves out a portion. The table lists roughly 120,000 clones, 87% of them singletons. This TCR was sampled from an adult in good health. The starting material was peripheral blood, obtained on day 0 of AZD1222 vaccination. This chain joins TRBV5-6 and TRBJ2-6; D might be TRBD2 (6 bases). In nucleotides, the CDR3 is TGTGCCAGCAGCTTGGCTTTCCGGGGGTTCGGGGCCAACGTCCTGACTTTC. Its protein product is CASSLAFRGFGANVLTF.